This T cell receptor beta chain was found in a study of cytomegalovirus exposure and HLA in healthy donors. Study background: Counted in an early data release were tens of millions of unique TCRs from HLA-typed donors. Study-wide results and caveats: The likely explanation for a cluster of highly shared sequence variants was sequencing artifact.

Germline V lookup: CDR1 SGHTS, CDR2 YDEGEE. This CDR3 comprises 13 residues. The V end was cut by 1 base, the J end by 9 bases, with 11 bases between. About this clone: Its antigen is still unknown.

13 Jbeta primers and 60 Vbeta primers were used for the PCR. Libraries were prepared by immunoSEQ multiplex PCR; TCRdb keeps only in-frame clonotypes and omits some of them. The profile shows some 120,000 clones, 82% of them singletons. Specimen: PBMCs. The genes are TRBV5-8 and TRBJ1-5, with a tentative D call TRBD1 (5 bases). The receptor was derived from a male donor in good health and CMV-seropositive. The CDR3 loop reads CASSLRGNGPQHF. CDR3 coding DNA: TGTGCCAGCAGCTTGCGGGGGAATGGGCCCCAGCATTTT.